Sequencing of this TCR beta chain was carried out in a study of T cell responses to AZD1222 COVID-19 vaccine. Study-level findings and limits: After two AZD1222 doses, spike-specific TCR breadth and depth rose versus day 0. Seropositivity was recorded at baseline in only a handful of AZD1222 recipients. Donors skewed white British and female; clonal diversity was possibly underestimated.

Method: immunoSEQ multiplex PCR; TCRdb's copy keeps in-frame clones and lacks some. The table records around 130,000 clones, more than 85% of them present only once. Germline assignment: CDR1 SGHTS and CDR2 YDEGEE. Trimming removed 2 bases at V and 7 bases at J, with 12 bases between. CDR3 length: 14 amino acids. Comment on this clone: The antigen is unknown.

Second-dose schedules of about 4 or about 12 weeks were combined. Sequenced material: peripheral blood, taken 28 days after the second AZD1222 dose. The V and J genes are TRBV5-8 and TRBJ1-4; weak D call: TRBD1 (6 bases). This receptor was identified in an adult who received the AZD1222 COVID-19 vaccine. CDR3 nucleotides: TGTGCCAGCAGCTTAACAGGGAAAGGTGAAAAACTGTTTTTT. Its protein is CASSLTGKGEKLFF.